Listed below are T cell receptor beta chains from one sample, sequenced in a study of PD-1 blockade in classical Hodgkin lymphoma. The assay was immunoSEQ multiplex PCR, and TCRdb's table has in-frame clones only and misses some. This table has about 98,000 clones, roughly 89% appearing once. The material was peripheral blood mononuclear cells (PBMCs), obtained at baseline. Receptors originate from a human donor with classical Hodgkin lymphoma. The CDR3 runs from the conserved cysteine through the conserved F or W. A D gene is named only where the DNA matches it firmly. Clone sizes are given selectively: once, few, many, or a class where the clone is expanded.

v_call	j_call	d_call	clone_size	cdr3_aa	cdr3_nt
TRBV5-1	TRBJ1-4	.	.	CASSLAQGNEKLFF	TGCGCCAGCAGCTTGGCCCAGGGAAATGAAAAACTGTTTTTT
TRBV5-4	TRBJ2-7	TRBD1	.	CASSFPDRSYEQYF	TGTGCCAGCAGCTTCCCGGACAGGTCCTACGAGCAGTACTTC
TRBV5-1	TRBJ1-1	.	.	CASSLAGATEAFF	TGCGCCAGCAGCTTGGCAGGGGCCACTGAAGCTTTCTTT
TRBV10-3	TRBJ2-1	.	.	CAISERVRDSDWGYNEQFF	TGTGCCATCAGTGAAAGAGTCAGGGACTCAGACTGGGGCTACAATGAGCAGTTCTTC
TRBV28	TRBJ2-7	TRBD2	.	CASSLSAGGGLGGEQYF	TGTGCCAGCAGTTTGTCAGCGGGAGGGGGCCTTGGAGGGGAGCAGTACTTC
TRBV29-1	TRBJ2-7	TRBD1	.	CSAGDDRDYEQYF	TGCAGCGCCGGCGATGACAGGGACTACGAGCAGTACTTC
TRBV5-4	TRBJ2-1	TRBD2	.	CASSLGAGVRYNEQFF	TGTGCCAGCAGCTTGGGTGCGGGAGTAAGGTACAATGAGCAGTTCTTC
TRBV10-3	TRBJ2-6	.	.	CAIRGETGANVLTF	TGTGCCATCAGAGGCGAAACTGGGGCCAACGTCCTGACTTTC
TRBV6-5	TRBJ2-7	.	.	CASSLHGDGYEQYF	TGTGCCAGCAGCCTCCATGGAGACGGTTACGAGCAGTACTTC
TRBV11-2	TRBJ2-1	.	.	CASSSKVQGNEQFF	TGTGCCAGCAGCTCGAAAGTCCAGGGCAATGAGCAGTTCTTC
TRBV11-1	TRBJ2-1	TRBD2	.	CATKPSTSGTYNEQFF	TGTGCCACCAAGCCTTCGACTAGCGGGACCTACAATGAGCAGTTCTTC
TRBV7-8	TRBJ2-5	.	.	CASSWAEGATQETQYF	TGTGCCAGCAGCTGGGCGGAAGGGGCGACTCAAGAGACCCAGTACTTC
TRBV18	TRBJ1-4	TRBD1	.	CASSPFLGQGDEKLFF	TGTGCCAGCTCACCTTTCCTGGGACAGGGAGATGAAAAACTGTTTTTT
TRBV2	TRBJ2-7	.	.	CASQRTSSSYEQYF	TGTGCCAGCCAACGGACTTCTAGCTCCTACGAGCAGTACTTC
TRBV2	TRBJ2-7	.	.	CASGAVEQYF	TGTGCCAGCGGGGCTGTCGAGCAGTACTTC
TRBV28	TRBJ1-3	.	.	CASSFGGTGNTIYF	TGTGCCAGCAGTTTTGGGGGTACCGGAAACACCATATATTTT
TRBV6-5	TRBJ2-2	.	.	CASSYVGYTGELFF	TGTGCCAGCAGTTACGTGGGTTACACCGGGGAGCTGTTTTTT
TRBV30	TRBJ1-4	TRBD1	.	CALQGGIGTNEKLFF	TGTGCGCTACAAGGGGGCATCGGAACTAATGAAAAACTGTTTTTT
TRBV14	TRBJ1-1	.	.	CASSPGAGGAFF	TGTGCCAGCAGCCCTGGGGCCGGGGGAGCTTTCTTT
TRBV29-1	TRBJ1-3	.	.	CSVGGSPSSGNTIYF	TGCAGCGTTGGGGGCAGTCCGAGCTCTGGAAACACCATATATTTT
TRBV11-2	TRBJ2-6	.	.	CASSLGRGSGANVLTF	TGTGCCAGCAGCTTAGGGAGGGGCTCTGGGGCCAACGTCCTGACTTTC
TRBV18	TRBJ1-5	TRBD1	.	CASSPPGGQGTQPQHF	TGTGCCAGCTCACCACCGGGGGGACAGGGTACTCAGCCCCAGCATTTT
TRBV29-1	TRBJ2-7	.	.	CSVLGAYEQYF	TGCAGCGTTCTAGGGGCCTACGAGCAGTACTTC
TRBV7-8	TRBJ2-1	.	.	CASSLVLWARRDEQFF	TGTGCCAGCAGCTTAGTGTTATGGGCCAGGAGGGATGAGCAGTTCTTC
TRBV21-1	TRBJ1-1	.	.	CASSSDRNTEAFF	TGTGCCAGCAGCTCAGACAGAAACACTGAAGCTTTCTTT
TRBV27	TRBJ2-5	.	.	CASSLTAGVLETQYF	TGTGCCAGCAGTTTAACGGCAGGGGTCCTAGAGACCCAGTACTTC
TRBV30	TRBJ1-2	.	.	CAGGHNYGYTF	TGTGCCGGGGGACATAACTATGGCTACACCTTC
TRBV2	TRBJ2-3	.	once	CASSSDTVLTDTQYF	TGTGCCAGCAGTTCGGACACTGTCCTCACAGATACGCAGTATTTT
TRBV18	TRBJ2-6	.	.	CASSPFQADSGANVLTF	TGTGCCAGCTCACCATTTCAGGCTGACTCTGGGGCCAACGTCCTGACTTTC
TRBV28	TRBJ2-1	TRBD2	.	CASSLGASGRRQFF	TGTGCCAGCAGTTTAGGCGCTAGCGGGAGGAGGCAGTTCTTC
TRBV30	TRBJ1-3	.	.	CAWSRSRRFSGNTIYF	TGTGCCTGGAGTCGGTCCCGACGGTTCTCTGGAAACACCATATATTTT
TRBV5-1	TRBJ2-7	.	.	CASSLASADSEQYF	TGCGCCAGCAGCTTGGCGTCAGCGGACAGCGAGCAGTACTTC
TRBV18	TRBJ2-2	.	.	CASSRGGAGELFF	TGTGCCAGCTCACGAGGCGGGGCCGGGGAGCTGTTTTTT
TRBV5-4	TRBJ2-7	.	.	CASRPRTESYEQYF	TGTGCCAGCAGACCCAGGACAGAATCCTACGAGCAGTACTTC
TRBV13	TRBJ2-7	.	.	CASSLGGSGSDF	TGTGCCAGCAGCTTAGGTGGTAGCGGCTCGGACTTC
TRBV6-5	TRBJ1-1	TRBD1	few	CASSYRDRGLRTEAFF	TGTGCCAGCAGTTACAGAGACAGGGGCCTGCGTACTGAAGCTTTCTTT
TRBV30	TRBJ1-3	.	.	CAWSQGLSGNTIYF	TGTGCCTGGTCTCAGGGTCTCTCTGGAAACACCATATATTTT
TRBV7-9	TRBJ1-5	.	.	CASSLGGPETQHF	TGTGCCAGCAGCTTAGGAGGGCCTGAAACCCAGCATTTT
TRBV5-1	TRBJ2-2	.	.	CASSLLSGPTTGELFF	TGCGCCAGCAGCTTGTTATCGGGACCGACAACCGGGGAGCTGTTTTTT
TRBV28	TRBJ2-3	TRBD2	.	CASSFGLAGGDTDTQYF	TGTGCCAGCAGTTTCGGTCTAGCGGGCGGTGACACAGATACGCAGTATTTT
TRBV4-2	TRBJ1-5	.	.	CASSQERPDPPQHF	TGTGCCAGCAGCCAAGAGCGCCCCGATCCGCCCCAGCATTTT
TRBV7-8	TRBJ2-5	.	.	CATRGSGETQYF	TGTGCCACCCGCGGTAGCGGAGAGACCCAGTACTTC
TRBV7-8	TRBJ1-4	.	.	CASVAVPNEKLFF	TGTGCCAGCGTCGCGGTCCCCAATGAAAAACTGTTTTTT
TRBV5-6	TRBJ2-1	TRBD1	.	CASSFRQGNEQFF	TGTGCCAGCAGCTTCCGACAGGGGAATGAGCAGTTCTTC
TRBV11-2	TRBJ2-3	TRBD2	.	CASSVGLAGASSTDTQYF	TGTGCCAGCAGCGTGGGACTAGCGGGTGCCTCTAGCACAGATACGCAGTATTTT
TRBV28	TRBJ2-3	.	once	CASNPTRHATDTQYF	TGTGCCAGCAATCCAACGAGACACGCCACAGATACGCAGTATTTT
TRBV28	TRBJ1-4	TRBD1	.	CASSLGRGQKEKLFF	TGTGCCAGCAGCTTAGGAAGGGGGCAGAAGGAAAAACTGTTTTTT
TRBV27	TRBJ1-4	TRBD1	.	CASSSRQGVANEKLFF	TGTGCCAGCAGTTCCCGACAGGGGGTAGCTAATGAAAAACTGTTTTTT
TRBV9	TRBJ2-5	TRBD2	.	CASSVGTSGRQETQYF	TGTGCCAGCAGCGTAGGGACTAGCGGGAGACAAGAGACCCAGTACTTC
TRBV6-6	TRBJ2-1	TRBD2	.	CASSYYSAGGANEQFF	TGTGCCAGCAGTTACTACTCAGCGGGAGGGGCGAATGAGCAGTTCTTC
TRBV11-2	TRBJ2-1	TRBD2	once	CASSLARTSGRYNEQFF	TGTGCCAGCAGCTTAGCCCGGACTAGCGGGAGGTACAATGAGCAGTTCTTC
TRBV2	TRBJ1-4	.	.	CASSERQTTNEKLFF	TGTGCCAGCAGTGAAAGACAGACAACTAATGAAAAACTGTTTTTT
TRBV18	TRBJ2-6	.	.	CASSMVWTGANVLTF	TGTGCCAGCTCAATGGTCTGGACAGGGGCCAACGTCCTGACTTTC
TRBV7-9	TRBJ1-1	.	.	CASSAPGGEVPPLNTEAFF	TGTGCCAGCAGCGCTCCGGGGGGGGAGGTCCCACCTCTGAACACTGAAGCTTTCTTT